This T cell receptor (beta chain) comes out of a study of T cell responses to AZD1222 COVID-19 vaccine. This table comes from immunoSEQ multiplex PCR, and its TCRdb copy is limited to in-frame clones, with some not included. This table holds roughly 90,000 clones, roughly nine tenths found once. Study-wide results and caveats: White British donors predominated, females outnumbered males, and clonal diversity was possibly underestimated. Spike-wide vaccine-associated CD4 TCRs dominated at 160-218 and 743-854.

Between the trimmed V and J ends, which lost 2 bases and 1 base, there was a span of 5 bases. The length of the CDR3 is 13 residues. Germline V lookup: CDR1 SEHNR, CDR2 FQNEAQ (reference sequence). With respect to this clone: The antigen remains undetermined.

The specimen was peripheral blood, collected 28 days after the second AZD1222 dose. This TCR was sampled from an adult who received the AZD1222 COVID-19 vaccine. V usage is TRBV7-9 and J usage is TRBJ1-1; D gene ambiguous. The CDR3 DNA follows: TGTGCCAGCAGCTTAACCACGAACACTGAAGCTTTCTTT. Residues: CASSLTTNTEAFF.